In its sample, the clone carrying this T cell receptor (beta chain) was seen once. Its antigen is unidentified. The data are from a study of T cell responses to AZD1222 COVID-19 vaccine. General study findings and limits: Baseline antibody screening turned up just 6 or 7 seropositive AZD1222 recipients. Possibly, clonal diversity was underestimated; donors were largely white British and included more females. Spike-specific TCR repertoires showed rising breadth and depth after two AZD1222 doses.

This CDR3 spans 18 amino acids. V gave up 2 bases and J gave up 3 bases; unmatched junction bases: 8. Germline CDR1 and CDR2: SGHNT and YYREEE (reference sequence). The table came from immunoSEQ multiplex PCR; TCRdb's copy has only in-frame clones and leaves some out. This table has approximately 85,000 clones, approximately 83% appearing once. The material sequenced was peripheral blood, taken on day 0 of AZD1222 vaccination. The chain is built from TRBV5-4 and TRBJ2-1; 13 bases are shared with TRBD2. This clonotype was sampled from an adult in good health. The CDR3 DNA sequence: TGTGCCAGCAGCTTAGCTGGACTAGCGGGAGCGAACTACAATGAGCAGTTCTTC. Protein product: CASSLAGLAGANYNEQFF.